The 9 T cell receptor beta chains in this list originate from one sample, sequenced in a study of cytomegalovirus exposure and HLA in healthy donors. The PCR employed 60 Vbeta primers together with 13 Jbeta primers. Some clones are missing from TCRdb's copy, which holds only in-frame ones; the method was immunoSEQ multiplex PCR. The repertoire holds more than 150,000 clones, with over 70% as singletons. Input material: PBMCs. The receptor source for this set is a middle-aged woman in good health and CMV-seropositive.

The chain has TRBV7-2 and TRBJ1-2; D is undetermined. Deletions cut 3 bases from V and 2 bases from J, with 7 bases between. CDR3 length equals 13 residues. The germline CDR1 and CDR2 sequences are SGHTA and FQGNSA. The CDR3 sequence: CASSFSANYGYTF. In DNA form, the CDR3 reads TGTGCCAGCAGCTTTTCAGCGAACTATGGCTACACCTTC.

The chain recombines TRBV7-9 with TRBJ1-2, with D unresolved. This CDR3 is 12 amino acids long. Trimming removed 5 bases from V and 6 bases from J, with 10 bases in between. Germline lookup yields CDR1 SEHNR and CDR2 FQNEAQ (reference sequence). The CDR3 sequence is CASSQDWHGYTF. As DNA, the CDR3 is TGTGCCAGCAGCCAGGATTGGCATGGCTACACCTTC.

The chain uses TRBV19 and TRBJ1-2; perhaps TRBD1 as D (5 bases). Germline values: CDR1 LNHDA, CDR2 SQIVND (reference sequence). The CDR3 has 16 amino acids. V dropped 5 bases and J dropped 8 bases, with 24 bases sitting between them. CDR3 nucleotides: TGTGCCAGTAGTCCCGACACCGGGGGTCCCCCTCGGGGCTACACCTTC. Translating it yields CASSPDTGGPPRGYTF.

V and J are TRBV5-4 and TRBJ1-2; 8 positions agree with TRBD1. With V trimmed by 3 bases and J by 2 bases, 21 bases remained unmatched. CDR1 is SGHNT, CDR2 YYREEE, per germline (reference sequence). The length of the CDR3 is 20 residues. The CDR3 here is CASSSGQALAGGGRNYGYTF. In DNA, the CDR3 is TGTGCCAGCAGCTCGGGACAGGCCCTAGCCGGCGGAGGAAGGAACTATGGCTACACCTTC.

This chain links TRBV7-6 with TRBJ2-7, with TRBD2 matching 7 bases. V dropped 5 bases and J dropped 1; count of bases not matched to a gene: 8. Looked up from germline, CDR1 is SGHVS and CDR2 is FNYEAQ. This CDR3 has 15 residues. CDR3 protein: CASSPRAGPSYEQYF. CDR3 sequence (DNA): TGTGCCAGCAGCCCCCGAGCGGGGCCATCCTACGAGCAGTACTTC.

J is TRBJ1-5 and V is TRBV15; D remains unclear. The germline gives CDR1 LNHNV, CDR2 YYDKDF (reference sequence). With 3 bases removed from V and 1 base from J, the gap between germline ends came to 19 bases. This CDR3 is built from 18 residues. CDR3 amino acids: CATSSTGFSFGSNQPQHF. CDR3 nucleotides: TGTGCCACCAGCAGTACCGGGTTTTCTTTTGGGAGCAATCAGCCCCAGCATTTT.

The genes are TRBV6-6 and TRBJ2-3; no clear D. Germline assignment: CDR1 MNHNY and CDR2 SVGAGI (reference sequence). This CDR3 contains 12 residues. Between the trimmed V and J ends, which lost 6 bases and 4 bases, there was a span of 8 bases. In DNA form, the CDR3 reads TGTGCCAGCAGCCACGGTCCAGATACGCAGTATTTT. Residues: CASSHGPDTQYF.

This clone was seen more than once but under ten times. This chain uses TRBV28 with TRBJ2-6, with TRBD1 as a possible D gene (6 bases). Trimming stripped 2 bases from V and 0 bases from J, with 8 bases between. The CDR3 covers 16 residues. Germline-derived CDR1 and CDR2 are MDHEN and SYDVKM. The CDR3 nucleotides read TGTGCCAGCAGTTTACTACAGGGCTCTGGGGCCAACGTCCTGACTTTC. Translation: CASSLLQGSGANVLTF. The full variable domain, its missing parts supplied by reference TRBV28 and TRBJ2-6, is DVKVTQSSRYLVKRTGEKVFLECVQDMDHENMFWYRQDPGLGLRLIYFSYDVKMKEKGDIPEGYSVSREKKERFSLILESASTNQTSMYLCASSLLQGSGANVLTFGAGSRLTVL.

The chain combines TRBV28 with TRBJ2-1, with TRBD2 identical over 10 bases. The CDR3 runs to 15 residues. Germline loops: CDR1 MDHEN, CDR2 SYDVKM. Trimming removed 4 bases from V and 10 bases from J; junction bases left unmatched: 10. CDR3: CASSSNQRGGREQFF. CDR3 bases: TGTGCCAGCAGTTCAAACCAGCGGGGGGGCCGCGAGCAGTTCTTC.